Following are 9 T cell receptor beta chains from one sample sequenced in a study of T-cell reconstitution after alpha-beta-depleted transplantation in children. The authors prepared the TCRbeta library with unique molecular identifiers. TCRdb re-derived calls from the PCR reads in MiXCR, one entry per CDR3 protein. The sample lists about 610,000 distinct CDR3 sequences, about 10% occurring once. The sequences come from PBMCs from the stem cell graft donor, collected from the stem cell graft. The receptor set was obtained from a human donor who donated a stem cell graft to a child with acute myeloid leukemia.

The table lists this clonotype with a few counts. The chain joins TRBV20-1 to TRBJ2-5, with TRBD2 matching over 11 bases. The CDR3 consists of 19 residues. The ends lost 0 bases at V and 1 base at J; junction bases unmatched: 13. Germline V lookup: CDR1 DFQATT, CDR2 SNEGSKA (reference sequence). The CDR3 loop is CSARDLLAGGPGFQETQYF. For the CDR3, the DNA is TGCAGTGCTAGAGATCTATTAGCGGGAGGGCCGGGGTTCCAAGAGACCCAGTACTTC.

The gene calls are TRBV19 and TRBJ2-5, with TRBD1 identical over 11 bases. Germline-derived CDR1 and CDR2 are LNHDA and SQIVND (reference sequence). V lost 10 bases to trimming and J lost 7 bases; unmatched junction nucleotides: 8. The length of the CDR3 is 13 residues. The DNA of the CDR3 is TGTGCCACCCGGACAGGGGGCGAGGGGACCCAGTACTTC. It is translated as CATRTGGEGTQYF. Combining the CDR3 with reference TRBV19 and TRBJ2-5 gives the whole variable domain DGGITQSPKYLFRKEGQNVTLSCEQNLNHDAMYWYRQDPGQGLRLIYYSQIVNDFQKGDIAEGYSVSREKKESFPLTVTSAQKNPTAFYLCATRTGGEGTQYFGPGTRLLVL.

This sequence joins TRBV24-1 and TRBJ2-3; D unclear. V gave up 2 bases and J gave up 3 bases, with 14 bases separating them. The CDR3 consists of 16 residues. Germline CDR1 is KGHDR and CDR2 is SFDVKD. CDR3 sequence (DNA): TGTGCCACCAGTGATTCGGGTCGAAGGAGAACAGATACGCAGTATTTT. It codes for CATSDSGRRRTDTQYF.

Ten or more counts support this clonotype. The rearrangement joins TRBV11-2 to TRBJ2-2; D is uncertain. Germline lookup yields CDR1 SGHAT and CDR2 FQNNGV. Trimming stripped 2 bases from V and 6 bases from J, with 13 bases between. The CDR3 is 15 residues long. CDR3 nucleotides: TGTGCCAGCAGCTTAAGGAATAAAGCAGCCGGGGAGCTGTTTTTT. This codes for CASSLRNKAAGELFF.

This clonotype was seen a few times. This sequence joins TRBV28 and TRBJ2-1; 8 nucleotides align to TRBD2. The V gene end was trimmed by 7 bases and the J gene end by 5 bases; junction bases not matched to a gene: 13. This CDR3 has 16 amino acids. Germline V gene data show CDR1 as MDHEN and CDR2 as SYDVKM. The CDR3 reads CASTKTSASANNEQFF. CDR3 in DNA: TGTGCCAGCACCAAGACTAGCGCGAGCGCCAACAATGAGCAGTTCTTC.

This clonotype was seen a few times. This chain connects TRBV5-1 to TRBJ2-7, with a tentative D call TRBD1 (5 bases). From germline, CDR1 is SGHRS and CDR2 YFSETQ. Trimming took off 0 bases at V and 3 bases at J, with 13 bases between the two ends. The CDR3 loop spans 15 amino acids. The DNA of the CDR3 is TGCGCCAGCAGCTTGGAAGTTGTACAGGACTACGAGCAGTACTTC. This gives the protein CASSLEVVQDYEQYF.

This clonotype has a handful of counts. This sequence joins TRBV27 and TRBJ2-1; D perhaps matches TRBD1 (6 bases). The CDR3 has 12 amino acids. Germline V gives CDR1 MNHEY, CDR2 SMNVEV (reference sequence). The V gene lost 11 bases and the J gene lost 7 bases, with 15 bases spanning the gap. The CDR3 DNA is TGTGCCTGCGCAGGGGCAAGAAATGAGCAGTTCTTC. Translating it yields CACAGARNEQFF.

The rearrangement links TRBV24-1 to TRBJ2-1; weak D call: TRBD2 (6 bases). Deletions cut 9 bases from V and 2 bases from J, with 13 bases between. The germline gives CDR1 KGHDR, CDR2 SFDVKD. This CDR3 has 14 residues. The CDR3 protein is CATPLAHPYNEQFF. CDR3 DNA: TGTGCCACCCCGCTAGCGCATCCCTACAATGAGCAGTTCTTC.

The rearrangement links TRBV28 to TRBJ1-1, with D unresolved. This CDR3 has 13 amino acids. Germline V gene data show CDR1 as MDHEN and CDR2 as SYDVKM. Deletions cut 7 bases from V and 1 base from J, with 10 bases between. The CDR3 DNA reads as TGTGCCAGCACCGTAGCGGGGAACACTGAAGCTTTCTTT. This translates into CASTVAGNTEAFF.